These 10 T cell receptor beta chains were sequenced from one sample in a study of beta chain features in type 1 diabetes. The study, taken as a whole, reports: A moderate, significant TCRB CDR3 shortening appeared in type 1 diabetes across four CD4+ subsets.

No antigen is known for these receptors. The sequenced template was cDNA made from the entire isolated RNA. Measured with immunoSEQ multiplex PCR; TCRdb has only the in-frame clones, and not every one. This sample yields under 300,000 clones, of which more than 11% are seen a single time; approximately 0.018% belongs to the top ten. The specimen sequenced was naive CD4+ T cells from blood. The receptors originated from a man younger than 40 with type 1 diabetes.

The sample holds a few counts of this clone. The rearrangement links TRBV27 to TRBJ2-7; TRBD2 is a possible D gene (6 bases). CDR1 is MNHEY and CDR2 is SMNVEV in the germline V gene (reference sequence). This CDR3 is built from 18 residues. Trimming pared 3 bases from V and 5 bases from J, leaving 26 bases between. In DNA form, the CDR3 reads TGTGCCAGCAGTTTCCGTCGTTCATTAGGAGGGGCGGGCCACGAGCAGTACTTC. This sequence encodes CASSFRRSLGGAGHEQYF.

This clone was observed a handful of times. This chain connects TRBV7-9 to TRBJ2-2, with D perhaps TRBD2 (5 bases). This CDR3 region has 15 residues. The V and J ends lost 3 bases and 4 bases respectively, with 12 bases between them. CDR1 and CDR2 from the germline V gene are SEHNR and FQNEAQ (reference sequence). CDR3 protein: CASSFREGGTGELFF. DNA of the CDR3: TGTGCCAGCAGCTTCCGTGAGGGTGGCACCGGGGAGCTGTTTTTT.

The chain links TRBV10-3 to TRBJ2-5, with 11 bases identical to TRBD2. The CDR3 runs to 15 residues. The J segment lost 0 bases and the V segment lost 4 bases, leaving 1 base of the junction unmatched. The germline CDR1 and CDR2 sequences are ENHRY and SYGVKD. The CDR3 loop reads CAISALAGDQETQYF. CDR3 bases: TGTGCCATCAGTGCACTAGCGGGAGACCAAGAGACCCAGTACTTC.

Note on this clone: This sample also contains other DNA sequences that code for the same CDR3. The chain is built from TRBV18 and TRBJ2-7; TRBD2 is a possible D gene (7 bases). Trimming left V 3 bases short and J 4 bases short, with 10 bases between. This CDR3 is built from 13 residues. The germline V gene encodes CDR1 KGHSH and CDR2 LQKENI. The CDR3 sequence is CASSPGGTYEQYF. DNA of the CDR3: TGTGCCAGCTCACCGGGGGGGACATACGAGCAGTACTTC.

This clone appeared a few times. An end of the junction does not agree with germline; a read error may underlie this. The chain has TRBV20-1 and TRBJ1-1; D gene uncertain. Germline loops: CDR1 DFQATT, CDR2 SNEGSKA (reference sequence). The CDR3 sequence is 11 residues long. Here the CDR3 DNA reads TGCAGTCCTAGTGCGGGGAGTGAAGCTTTCTTT. It yields the protein CSPSAGSEAFF.

This clone was picked up a small number of times. The genes are TRBV10-3 and TRBJ2-1; possible D gene TRBD2, 5 bases. The CDR3 spans 14 residues. Germline V gives CDR1 ENHRY, CDR2 SYGVKD. Trimming left V 2 bases short and J 7 bases short, with 12 bases between. The CDR3 nucleotides are TGTGCCATCAGTGAGAGGACCAGAGGGAATGAGCAGTTCTTC. Translation gives CAISERTRGNEQFF.

The V and J genes are TRBV7-9 and TRBJ2-1; weak D call: TRBD1 (6 bases). Per the germline V gene, CDR1 is SEHNR and CDR2 is FQNEAQ (reference sequence). The CDR3 loop spans 16 amino acids. The V end was cut by 5 bases, the J end by 3 bases, with 17 bases between. The CDR3 sequence: CASSQAQGSLYNEQFF. The CDR3 bases are TGTGCCAGCAGCCAAGCACAGGGCAGCCTCTACAATGAGCAGTTCTTC.

This chain joins TRBV5-1 and TRBJ2-3; a possible D gene is TRBD1 (6 bases). The CDR3 sequence is 14 residues long. CDR1 SGHRS and CDR2 YFSETQ come from the germline V gene. The V end lost 1 base, the J end lost 3 bases, and 9 bases lay between the germline ends. The CDR3 bases are TGCGCCAGCAGCTTGACAGGGCGGACAGATACGCAGTATTTT. Amino acid sequence: CASSLTGRTDTQYF.

The chain employs TRBV7-2 and TRBJ1-1; 8 bases are shared with TRBD1. The CDR3 has 14 amino acids. Germline trimming cut 4 bases from V and 0 bases from J; bases unmatched to any gene: 1. CDR1 is SGHTA and CDR2 is FQGNSA in the germline V gene. CDR3 amino acids: CASSSQGVNTEAFF. CDR3 DNA sequence: TGTGCCAGCAGCTCACAGGGGGTGAACACTGAAGCTTTCTTT.

This clone has only a few counts. The rearrangement joins TRBV30 to TRBJ1-2, with a possible D match to TRBD1 (6 bases). Trimming took off 0 bases at V and 6 bases at J, with 11 bases between the two ends. In germline, CDR1 is GTSNPN, CDR2 SVGIG (reference sequence). This CDR3 is 13 amino acids long. The CDR3 DNA reads TGTGCCTGGAGTGTATCGTCAGGGGATGGCTACACCTTC. The encoded protein is CAWSVSSGDGYTF. Complete variable domain (other parts from reference TRBV30 and TRBJ1-2): SQTIHQWPATLVQPVGSPLSLECTVEGTSNPNLYWYRQAAGRGLQLLFYSVGIGQISSEVPQNLSASRPQDRQFILSSKKLLLSDSGFYLCAWSVSSGDGYTFGSGTRLTVV.